This T cell receptor beta chain was sequenced in a study of T cell changes during pregnancy in multiple sclerosis. Generated by immunoSEQ multiplex PCR, the TCRdb table keeps only in-frame clones and is missing some. The table shows approximately 25,000 clones, with 88% occurring only once. The TCR comes from a female donor with multiple sclerosis, enrolled in a pregnancy study. Sequenced here: CD8+ T cells from peripheral blood mononuclear cells, sampled in the second trimester of pregnancy.

CDR3 loop: CASSLDPVQETQYF. The CDR3 region has the DNA TGTGCCAGCAGCTTAGATCCAGTCCAAGAGACCCAGTACTTC. V usage is TRBV7-2 and J usage is TRBJ2-5; D uncertain. CDR1 is SGHTA, CDR2 FQGNSA, per germline. V was clipped by 1 base and J by 1 base, with 7 bases between them. The CDR3 totals 14 residues.